The 22 T cell receptor beta chains below come from one sample, sequenced in a study of graft-versus-host responses after intestinal transplantation. For these TCRs, the target antigens are not known. The table came from immunoSEQ multiplex PCR; TCRdb's copy has only in-frame clones and leaves some out. The table records 90,000 to 120,000 clones, about 88% of them present only once. The input for sequencing was unstimulated CD4+ T cells sorted from spleen or lymph node cells, taken before intestinal transplant. The receptors were gathered from a human donor who received an intestinal transplant.

This clone appeared once. This chain uses TRBV11-2 with TRBJ2-5; no definite D call. This CDR3 is 13 amino acids long. V was shortened by 1 base and J by 0 bases, with 3 bases between the two germline ends. CDR1 is SGHAT and CDR2 is FQNNGV in the germline V gene. DNA for the CDR3: TGTGCCAGCAGCTTAGGAAACCAAGAGACCCAGTACTTC. Protein: CASSLGNQETQYF. Full variable domain (missing parts from reference TRBV11-2 and TRBJ2-5): EAGVAQSPRYKIIEKRQSVAFWCNPISGHATLYWYQQILGQGPKLLIQFQNNGVVDDSQLPKDRFSAERLKGVDSTLKIQPAKLEDSAVYLCASSLGNQETQYFGPGTRLLVL.

This chain uses TRBV5-1 with TRBJ2-2; D is unresolved. Trimming cost V 0 bases and J 5 bases, with 8 bases left between them. The CDR3 has 14 amino acids. CDR1 and CDR2 from the germline V gene are SGHRS and YFSETQ. The CDR3 bases are TGCGCCAGCAGCTTGGAGGCGATTACCGGGGAGCTGTTTTTT. This translates into CASSLEAITGELFF.

J is TRBJ1-6 and V is TRBV6-5; the D gene is possibly TRBD1 (6 bases). The CDR3 is 14 amino acids. Trimming left V 2 bases short and J 8 bases short, with 10 bases between. Germline V gene lookup returns CDR1 MNHEY and CDR2 SVGAGI. CDR3 in DNA: TGTGCCAGCAGTTACACATACAGGGATTCACCCCTCCACTTT. Its protein is CASSYTYRDSPLHF.

J is TRBJ2-2 and V is TRBV4-2, with 11 nucleotides matching TRBD2. Germline CDR1 LGHNA, CDR2 YNFKEQ. J lost 0 bases, V lost 4 bases, and 4 bases had no gene match. The CDR3 totals 17 residues. The CDR3 region is CASSLGTSGSNTGELFF. Here the CDR3 DNA reads TGTGCCAGCAGCCTTGGGACTAGCGGTTCGAACACCGGGGAGCTGTTTTTT.

This clone was picked up a small number of times. V and J are TRBV4-2 and TRBJ1-1; D gene unclear. Looked up from germline, CDR1 is LGHNA and CDR2 is YNFKEQ. CDR3 length: 15 amino acids. The V end lost 3 bases, the J end lost 5 bases, and 16 bases lay between the germline ends. The CDR3 DNA reads as TGTGCCAGCAGCCAGGAGAGGACGGGGTGGACTGAAGCTTTCTTT. Its translation is CASSQERTGWTEAFF.

This chain uses TRBV5-1 with TRBJ2-7; D might be TRBD1 or TRBD2, each matching 5 bases. Germline V CDR1 and CDR2: SGHRS, YFSETQ. This CDR3 has 13 amino acids. The V and J ends lost 4 bases and 6 bases respectively, with 14 bases between them. The CDR3 DNA reads as TGCGCCAGCAGCCCCTTGGGGGTCAGCGAGCAGTACTTC. Its translation: CASSPLGVSEQYF.

The chain recombines TRBV6-5 with TRBJ2-1; D might be TRBD1 or TRBD2, each matching 5 bases. Trimming left V 6 bases short and J 8 bases short, with 20 bases between. Germline CDR1 reads MNHEY; CDR2 reads SVGAGI. The CDR3 runs to 15 residues. The CDR3 region is CASRPSRPGPHEQFF. DNA for the CDR3: TGTGCCAGCAGGCCCTCCAGGCCGGGGCCCCATGAGCAGTTCTTC.

The chain combines TRBV7-6 with TRBJ1-6; TRBD1 aligns across 7 bases. Germline CDR1 reads SGHVS; CDR2 reads FNYEAQ. The CDR3 totals 15 residues. V was clipped by 6 bases and J by 7 bases; unmatched bases: 9. For the CDR3, the DNA is TGTGCCAGCAGTCCAGGGGACAGACGGAATTCACCCCTCCACTTT. It translates to CASSPGDRRNSPLHF.

The chain couples TRBV5-1 to TRBJ2-6; the D is unclear. Germline V CDR1 and CDR2: SGHRS, YFSETQ. There are 16 residues in the CDR3. V was pared by 9 bases and J by 0 bases, with 16 bases between. The DNA of the CDR3 is TGCGCCACCACACCCTGGTCAGGCTCTGGGGCCAACGTCCTGACTTTC. This sequence encodes CATTPWSGSGANVLTF.

The chain couples TRBV5-1 to TRBJ2-1; 7 bases are a match to TRBD1. The length of the CDR3 is 12 residues. The germline V gene encodes CDR1 SGHRS and CDR2 YFSETQ. V shed 5 bases and J 10 bases; nucleotides not matched to a gene: 6. CDR3 sequence: CASSLPGQEQFF. As DNA, the CDR3 is TGCGCCAGCAGTCTCCCGGGACAGGAGCAGTTCTTC.

This chain connects TRBV11-2 to TRBJ2-7; the D call may be TRBD1 or TRBD2 (5 bases each). Trimming shortened V by 6 bases and J by 2 bases, and 11 bases separated the two germline ends. Germline-derived CDR1 and CDR2 are SGHAT and FQNNGV. The CDR3 covers 13 residues. CDR3 sequence (DNA): TGTGCCAGCAGAGGGACCCAGACCTACGAGCAGTACTTC. This codes for CASRGTQTYEQYF.

The rearrangement joins TRBV5-1 to TRBJ2-3, with D perhaps matching TRBD2 (5 bases). From germline, CDR1 is SGHRS and CDR2 YFSETQ. The CDR3 sequence is 15 residues long. V was pared by 0 bases and J by 5 bases, with 13 bases between. This CDR3 is CASSLGAVGGDTQYF. The CDR3 bases are TGCGCCAGCAGCTTGGGGGCAGTTGGAGGAGATACGCAGTATTTT.

This sequence joins TRBV14 and TRBJ2-5; 7 bases are shared with TRBD1. The junction had 7 bases not matched to a gene; V was cut back by 4 bases and J by 2 bases. This CDR3 region has 15 residues. Germline CDR1 SGHDN, CDR2 FVKESK. The CDR3 loop is CASSLQGQRQETQYF. The CDR3 DNA reads TGTGCCAGCAGCCTACAGGGACAGAGACAAGAGACCCAGTACTTC.

The chain couples TRBV5-1 to TRBJ2-3; D is ambiguous. This CDR3 has 11 amino acids. V was clipped by 0 bases and J by 9 bases, with 5 bases between them. The germline gives CDR1 SGHRS, CDR2 YFSETQ. The CDR3 sequence is CASSLGRTQYF. The CDR3 DNA follows: TGCGCCAGCAGCTTGGGGAGAACGCAGTATTTT.

This chain links TRBV6-6 with TRBJ1-5; D gene unclear. Germline values: CDR1 MNHNY, CDR2 SVGAGI (reference sequence). The CDR3 covers 15 residues. Trimming took off 0 bases at V and 4 bases at J, with 10 bases between the two ends. CDR3 in DNA: TGTGCCAGCAGTTACTCGGCGTTCTGGAATCAGCCCCAGCATTTT. It encodes CASSYSAFWNQPQHF.

This sequence joins TRBV4-2 and TRBJ2-4, with D possibly matching TRBD1 (6 bases). Trimming cost V 3 bases and J 0 bases, with 15 bases left between them. The germline V gene has CDR1 LGHNA and CDR2 YNFKEQ. This CDR3 spans 17 amino acids. CDR3 residues: CASSQGAIGVAKNIQYF. In nucleotides, the CDR3 is TGTGCCAGCAGCCAGGGGGCGATCGGAGTAGCCAAAAACATTCAGTACTTC.

The V gene is TRBV7-9, the J gene TRBJ1-3; D is uncertain. Trimming removed 6 bases from V and 5 bases from J, with 11 bases in between. The CDR3 contains 13 residues. Germline CDR1 is SEHNR and CDR2 is FQNEAQ (reference sequence). The CDR3 is CASRPGVRNTIYF. The DNA of the CDR3 is TGTGCCAGCAGGCCTGGGGTTAGAAACACCATATATTTT. Variable domain in full (rest from reference TRBV7-9 and TRBJ1-3): DTGVSQNPRHKITKRGQNVTFRCDPISEHNRLYWYRQTLGQGPEFLTYFQNEAQLEKSRLLSDRFSAERPKGSFSTLEIQRTEQGDSAMYLCASRPGVRNTIYFGEGSWLTVV.

This chain connects TRBV11-2 to TRBJ2-2; D may be TRBD1 (7 bases). The CDR3 has 16 residues. CDR1 is SGHAT and CDR2 is FQNNGV in the germline V gene. Trimming took 5 bases from V and 5 from J, leaving 18 bases between them. CDR3 in DNA: TGTGCCAGCAGCCAAGGACAGGTGGGAGGTACCGGGGAGCTGTTTTTT. It specifies CASSQGQVGGTGELFF.

This chain connects TRBV6-5 to TRBJ1-5; the D gene is possibly TRBD1 (6 bases). Germline V gives CDR1 MNHEY, CDR2 SVGAGI. V was cut by 5 bases and J by 6 bases, with 17 bases left in between. CDR3 length: 15 amino acids. The chain's CDR3 is CASSPTTGLGQPQHF. Written as DNA, the CDR3 is TGTGCCAGCAGTCCCACAACAGGGCTCGGTCAGCCCCAGCATTTT.

V and J are TRBV11-2 and TRBJ1-1; D is uncertain. The CDR3 runs to 14 residues. Trimming cost V 1 base and J 1 base, with 7 bases left between them. Germline lookup yields CDR1 SGHAT and CDR2 FQNNGV. CDR3 sequence: CASSLVLQNTEAFF. DNA for the CDR3: TGTGCCAGCAGCTTAGTACTACAGAACACTGAAGCTTTCTTT.

About this clone itself: One junction end does not reproduce the germline sequence, and a read error may be involved. The chain is built from TRBV15 and TRBJ1-3, with 8 nucleotides matching TRBD1. CDR1 is LNHNV, CDR2 YYDKDF, per germline (reference sequence). This CDR3 is built from 16 residues. The CDR3 DNA reads as TGTGCCATCAGCTTCCGACAGGGGAGCTCTGGAAACACCATATATTTT. Protein product: CAISFRQGSSGNTIYF.

This clone was picked up a small number of times. V is TRBV27 and J is TRBJ2-5; 9 bases are shared with TRBD1. The CDR3 has 15 amino acids. Germline V lookup: CDR1 MNHEY, CDR2 SMNVEV (reference sequence). V gave up 8 bases and J gave up 5 bases; unmatched junction bases: 12. This CDR3 reads CASAGSRQGGETQYF. The CDR3 nucleotides read TGTGCCAGCGCGGGGTCGAGACAGGGGGGGGAGACCCAGTACTTC.